These 4 T cell receptor beta chains came from one sample sequenced in a study of glioma-infiltrating T cells after dendritic cell vaccination. Time point noted: after dendritic cell vaccination, including at tumor progression/relapse. Profiled with immunoSEQ multiplex PCR; TCRdb holds only in-frame clones, not every one. Here the sample spans 9,500 to 13,000 clones, approximately 80% being singletons. The source material was blood, sampled after dendritic cell vaccination. Every receptor here comes from a human donor with glioblastoma.

This sequence joins TRBV10-3 and TRBJ1-2, with unresolved D. The CDR3 spans 14 residues. From germline, CDR1 is ENHRY and CDR2 SYGVKD. With 6 bases removed from V and 4 bases from J, the gap between germline ends came to 15 bases. For the CDR3, the DNA is TGTGCCATCAGAGGAAATACCGACATCTATGGCTACACCTTC. Translated: CAIRGNTDIYGYTF.

The chain links TRBV6-5 to TRBJ2-1; TRBD2 aligns across 9 bases. The J segment lost 0 bases and the V segment lost 7 bases, leaving 4 bases of the junction unmatched. This CDR3 comprises 15 residues. Germline CDR1 MNHEY, CDR2 SVGAGI. This chain's CDR3 is CASTKAGGSYNEQFF. The DNA of the CDR3 is TGTGCCAGCACAAAAGCGGGAGGCTCCTACAATGAGCAGTTCTTC.

This chain links TRBV5-8 with TRBJ1-2, with D unresolved. The V gene's germline CDR1 is SGHTS and CDR2 YDEGEE. The CDR3 length is 14 residues. Trimming pared 1 base from V and 3 bases from J, leaving 10 bases between. CDR3 nucleotides: TGTGCCAGCAGCTTGTTATCGGGGTACTATGGCTACACCTTC. Its translation: CASSLLSGYYGYTF.

This chain links TRBV6-6 with TRBJ2-2, with 8 nucleotides matching TRBD2. The CDR3 covers 15 residues. Germline-derived CDR1 and CDR2 are MNHNY and SVGAGI (reference sequence). V was pared by 5 bases and J by 7 bases, with 9 bases of the junction left unmatched. CDR3 sequence: CASSPRGGPDGELFF. The CDR3 coding sequence is TGTGCCAGCAGTCCCCGCGGGGGGCCTGACGGGGAGCTGTTTTTT.